Detailed here is one T cell receptor beta chain. The CDR3 totals 18 residues. Germline assignment: CDR1 LGHDT and CDR2 YNNKEL (reference sequence). J was trimmed by 0 bases and V by 1 base; bases with no gene match: 10. Data came from immunoSEQ multiplex PCR; TCRdb stores just in-frame clones and leaves some out. The sample yields under 150,000 clones, more than 70% seen once. The data originate from a study of blood T cell repertoires in COVID-19. Study in general: Sites in the United States, Italy and Spain provided acute and convalescent COVID-19 samples.

Seattle participants joined during active infection and were tracked over time. The material sequenced was peripheral blood. The receptor comes from a woman aged 55-70 years with COVID-19, enrolled during active disease. The chain carries TRBV3-1 (or the pseudogene TRBV3-2) and TRBJ1-1; TRBD1 matches at 8 bases. The CDR3 is CASSQVSGTGAMNTEAFF. The CDR3, as DNA: TGTGCCAGCAGCCAAGTTTCCGGGACAGGCGCCATGAACACTGAAGCTTTCTTT.